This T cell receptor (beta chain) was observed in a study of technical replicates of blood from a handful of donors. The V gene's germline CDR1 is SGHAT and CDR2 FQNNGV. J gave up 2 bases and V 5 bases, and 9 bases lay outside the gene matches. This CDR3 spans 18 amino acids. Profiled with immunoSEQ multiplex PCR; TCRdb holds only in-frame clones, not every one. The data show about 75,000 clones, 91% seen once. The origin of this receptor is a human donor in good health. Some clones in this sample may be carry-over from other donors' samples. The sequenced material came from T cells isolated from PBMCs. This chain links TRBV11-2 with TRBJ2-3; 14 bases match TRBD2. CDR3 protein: CASSGRLAGGRVTDTQYF. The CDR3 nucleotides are TGTGCCAGCAGCGGTAGACTAGCGGGGGGGCGGGTCACAGATACGCAGTATTTT.